A single sample is the source of the 10 T cell receptor beta chains below, sequenced in a study of blood T cell repertoires in COVID-19 (dated by TCRdb to 2020 to 2021). The library was generated by the immunoSEQ multiplex PCR assay. TCRdb's version of the immuneACCESS table is confined to in-frame rearrangements and falls short of the full clone set. An unresolved V gene accounts for under half of the shortfall where checked; the remainder is of unknown origin. Within this sample are tens of thousands of clones, with around 90% of them counted one time only. The biggest ten clones account for 3% to 3.5% of the sample. Sequenced: peripheral blood. The source is a man in his fifties with active COVID-19.

This chain joins TRBV7-3 and TRBJ2-5, with a weak D call TRBD1 (6 bases). This CDR3 is 14 amino acids long. Germline CDR1 reads SGHTA; CDR2 reads FQGTGA. The V and J ends lost 5 bases and 2 bases respectively, with 12 bases between them. The CDR3 loop reads CASSPGTLQETQYF. The DNA of the CDR3 is TGTGCCAGCAGCCCTGGGACACTACAAGAGACCCAGTACTTC.

This chain uses TRBV9 with TRBJ1-3; D is possibly TRBD1 (5 bases). This CDR3 comprises 14 residues. The germline gives CDR1 SGDLS, CDR2 YYNGEE. Trimming took 2 bases from V and 3 from J, leaving 9 bases between them. The CDR3 protein is CASSVQGIGNTIYF. CDR3 nucleotide sequence: TGTGCCAGCAGCGTCCAGGGAATTGGAAACACCATATATTTT.

The genes are TRBV2 and TRBJ2-5; TRBD2 matches 8 bases. The CDR3 covers 13 residues. Germline loops: CDR1 SNHLY, CDR2 FYNNEI. The V and J ends lost 9 bases and 2 bases, in that order; junction bases with no gene match: 5. CDR3 residues: CARAGDSQETQYF. The CDR3 DNA reads as TGTGCCAGAGCGGGGGACTCTCAAGAGACCCAGTACTTC.

The chain joins TRBV12-5 to TRBJ2-7; D perhaps matches TRBD1 (6 bases). The CDR3 sequence is 13 residues long. Trimming took off 3 bases at V and 2 bases at J, with 8 bases between the two ends. Germline V gene data show CDR1 as LGHNT and CDR2 as FRNRAP. The CDR3 DNA reads as TGTGCTAGTGGTTTCCGACAGGCCTACGAGCAGTACTTC. Translating it yields CASGFRQAYEQYF.

The CDR3 DNA reads as TGTGCCAGCAGAATAACGCCAGGGGAGGGTTTAGCACCGAATCAGCCCCAGCATTTT. Protein sequence: CASRITPGEGLAPNQPQHF. This chain connects TRBV5-4 to TRBJ1-5; D perhaps matches TRBD1 (6 bases). V lost 5 bases and J lost 4, with 28 bases in between. CDR3 length: 19 residues. In germline, CDR1 is SGHNT, CDR2 YYREEE (reference sequence).

The gene calls are TRBV7-8 and TRBJ2-2, with D maybe TRBD1 (5 bases). Looked up from germline, CDR1 is SGHVS and CDR2 is FQNEAQ. CDR3 length: 17 amino acids. V was cut by 8 bases and J by 5 bases, with 24 bases left in between. CDR3 bases: TGTGCCAGCCCACCCCTGAGAACAGGCCGAGAAACCGGGGAGCTGTTTTTT. Translating it yields CASPPLRTGRETGELFF.

This sequence joins TRBV29-1 and TRBJ1-2; the match to TRBD1 covers 7 bases. The germline CDR1 and CDR2 sequences are SQVTM and ANQGSEA. Trimming cost V 0 bases and J 8 bases; bases outside gene matches: 12. The CDR3 length is 15 residues. CDR3 residues: CSVEDSTAGGEGYTF. Here the CDR3 DNA reads TGCAGCGTTGAAGATAGCACAGCAGGGGGTGAAGGCTACACCTTC.

The J gene is TRBJ1-1, the V gene TRBV7-9; D ambiguous. Germline V gives CDR1 SEHNR, CDR2 FQNEAQ (reference sequence). CDR3 length: 11 residues. The germline V and J ends were trimmed by 4 bases and 7 bases, with 7 bases remaining between them. The CDR3 DNA reads TGTGCCAGCAGCTCTTTCCTTGAAGCTTTCTTT. This codes for CASSSFLEAFF.

This clone was seen a handful of times. This CDR3 reads CASSNSNAGELFF. The CDR3 DNA sequence: TGTGCCAGCAGTAATAGCAATGCCGGGGAGCTGTTTTTT. The V and J genes are TRBV6-4 and TRBJ2-2; D uncertain. The CDR3 has 13 residues. V lost 5 bases, J lost 6 bases, and 10 bases lay in between. Germline V gene data show CDR1 as MRHNA and CDR2 as SNTAGT.

This clone was seen once. The J gene is TRBJ2-7, the V gene TRBV6-2 or TRBV6-3; possibly TRBD2 for D (6 bases). V lost 8 bases, J lost 3 bases, and 17 bases lay in between. The CDR3 loop spans 14 amino acids. Germline V CDR1 and CDR2: MNHEY, SVGEGT. The CDR3 DNA is TGTGCCAGCCGCCGCGGGGACTCCGACTACGAGCAGTACGTC. This sequence encodes CASRRGDSDYEQYV.